One sample yielded the 12 T cell receptor beta chains listed below, sequenced in a study of blood T cell repertoires in COVID-19. Data came from immunoSEQ multiplex PCR; TCRdb stores just in-frame clones and leaves some out. This sample has roughly 440,000 clones, with 70% to 90% found just once. The sample comprised peripheral blood. These receptors came from a woman aged 45-65 years with COVID-19, enrolled during active disease.

This chain uses TRBV28 with TRBJ2-3; D perhaps matches TRBD2 (6 bases). Germline assignment: CDR1 MDHEN and CDR2 SYDVKM. The CDR3 extends over 14 amino acids. Deletions cut 6 bases from V and 1 base from J, with 11 bases between. The CDR3 here is CASSHGGGTDTQYF. As DNA, the CDR3 is TGTGCCAGCAGCCATGGCGGGGGCACAGATACGCAGTATTTT.

This chain links TRBV12-5 with TRBJ2-1, with 8 nucleotides matching TRBD2. Trimming removed 7 bases from V and 10 bases from J; junction bases left unmatched: 12. The germline CDR1 and CDR2 sequences are LGHNT and FRNRAP. This CDR3 region has 14 residues. CDR3 loop: CASALGVAGREQFF. For the CDR3, the DNA is TGTGCTAGTGCCCTCGGGGTAGCGGGACGAGAGCAGTTCTTC.

As DNA, the CDR3 is TGTGCCAGCACCCTAAAAGCGGACTACAATGAGCAGTTCTTC. Translated: CASTLKADYNEQFF. The V and J genes are TRBV6-6 and TRBJ2-1, with a weak D call TRBD2 (5 bases). With 7 bases removed from V and 3 bases from J, the gap between germline ends came to 13 bases. The V gene's germline CDR1 is MNHNY and CDR2 SVGAGI (reference sequence). CDR3 length equals 14 residues.

The V and J genes are TRBV5-1 and TRBJ1-3, with TRBD1 as a possible D gene (6 bases). V lost 4 bases and J 4 bases, leaving 18 bases between the germline ends. Germline loops: CDR1 SGHRS, CDR2 YFSETQ. This CDR3 spans 16 amino acids. The CDR3 DNA follows: TGCGCCAGCAGCCTGACAACCAGGGGTGCCGGAAACACCATATATTTT. It is translated as CASSLTTRGAGNTIYF.

Comments on this clone: Other nucleotide sequences in the sample specify the same CDR3. The V call is TRBV19, the J call TRBJ1-1; 8 bases are a match to TRBD1. The CDR3 runs 14 residues. The germline V gene encodes CDR1 LNHDA and CDR2 SQIVND (reference sequence). V lost 6 bases and J lost 3; bases outside the gene matches: 6. This chain's CDR3 is CASSLRGPDTEAFF. The CDR3 DNA reads as TGTGCCAGTAGCCTCAGGGGGCCGGACACTGAAGCTTTCTTT.

This clone has just a few counts. The chain employs TRBV6-1 and TRBJ2-5; possibly TRBD2 for D (5 bases). V was clipped by 1 base and J by 4 bases, with 10 bases between them. This CDR3 has 14 amino acids. Germline V gene lookup returns CDR1 MNHNS and CDR2 SASEGT. In DNA form, the CDR3 reads TGTGCCAGCAGTGAAGTCGGGGTCCTAGAGACCCAGTACTTC. It yields the protein CASSEVGVLETQYF.

The chain employs TRBV9 and TRBJ2-5, with 8 bases lining up with TRBD2. The junction had 11 bases not matched to a gene; V was cut back by 3 bases and J by 1 base. CDR3 length equals 17 residues. CDR1 and CDR2 (germline): SGDLS, YYNGEE. The CDR3 reads CASSGPPRAGGQETQYF. Here the CDR3 DNA reads TGTGCCAGCAGCGGACCGCCGCGGGCGGGGGGCCAAGAGACCCAGTACTTC.

This chain links TRBV6-5 with TRBJ1-5; D is possibly TRBD1 (6 bases). The V and J ends lost 7 bases and 4 bases respectively, with 11 bases between them. The CDR3 covers 13 residues. Germline CDR1 reads MNHEY; CDR2 reads SVGAGI. CDR3 region: CASTGGRNQPQHF. The DNA of the CDR3 is TGTGCCAGCACCGGGGGGCGAAATCAGCCCCAGCATTTT.

Of note for this clone: At the DNA level, this CDR3 is encoded by other sequences in the same sample as well. This chain connects TRBV30 to TRBJ1-2; 8 nucleotides line up with TRBD1. The CDR3 contains 13 residues. From germline, CDR1 is GTSNPN and CDR2 SVGIG (reference sequence). With V trimmed by 0 bases and J by 5 bases, 2 bases remained unmatched. CDR3 in amino acids: CAWSVRGLYGYTF. In DNA form, the CDR3 reads TGTGCCTGGAGTGTCAGGGGGCTGTATGGCTACACCTTC.

This sequence joins TRBV5-1 and TRBJ1-6; TRBD1 is a possible D gene (6 bases). The CDR3 runs to 15 residues. The germline CDR1 and CDR2 sequences are SGHRS and YFSETQ. Trimming cost V 4 bases and J 6 bases, with 14 bases left between them. In nucleotides, the CDR3 is TGCGCCAGCAGCGGCACCCCAGGGGCTAATTCACCCCTCCACTTT. Its translation: CASSGTPGANSPLHF.

This rearrangement joins TRBV11-2 to TRBJ2-3; 7 bases agree with TRBD2. V dropped 3 bases and J dropped 2; count of bases not matched to a gene: 5. The germline CDR1 and CDR2 sequences are SGHAT and FQNNGV. The CDR3 runs 15 residues. The CDR3 sequence: CASSFSGTNTDTQYF. CDR3 bases: TGTGCCAGCAGCTTTTCCGGGACTAACACAGATACGCAGTATTTT.

This clone was counted between two and nine times. Other DNA sequences in the sample encode the same CDR3. The chain uses TRBV5-4 and TRBJ2-7; TRBD1 matches 10 bases. The CDR3 has 15 amino acids. The germline gives CDR1 SGHNT, CDR2 YYREEE (reference sequence). J lost 4 bases, V lost 5 bases, and 9 bases had no gene match. CDR3 residues: CASSLDRGQTYEQYF. The CDR3 DNA sequence: TGTGCCAGCAGTTTAGACAGGGGGCAAACTTACGAGCAGTACTTC. The full variable domain, rest sourced from reference TRBV5-4 and TRBJ2-7, is ETGVTQSPTHLIKTRGQQVTLRCSSQSGHNTVSWYQQALGQGPQFIFQYYREEENGRGNFPPRFSGLQFPNYSSELNVNALELDDSALYLCASSLDRGQTYEQYFGPGTRLTVT.